This TCR beta chain stems from a study of T cell responses to AZD1222 COVID-19 vaccine. Overall study: Analysis merged second doses at about 4 or about 12 weeks. General study points: Spike-specific TCR repertoires showed rising breadth and depth after two AZD1222 doses. Repertoire sampling happened only post peak T cell response.

As regards this clone: Its antigen is undetermined.

Germline lookup yields CDR1 SQVTM and CDR2 ANQGSEA. Trimming cost V 0 bases and J 3 bases; bases outside gene matches: 4. The CDR3 sequence is 14 residues long. Produced via immunoSEQ multiplex PCR; TCRdb's table is partial and in-frame only. The profile shows over 100,000 clones, approximately 87% of them singletons. The chain has TRBV29-1 and TRBJ2-7, with TRBD1 identical over 8 bases. The material was peripheral blood, obtained on day 0 of AZD1222 vaccination. This sequence originates from an adult in good health. The DNA of the CDR3 is TGCAGCGTTGAAGAGGGGACAGGCATCTACGAGCAGTACTTC. Amino acids: CSVEEGTGIYEQYF.